This record covers a single T cell receptor beta chain. Per germline, CDR1 MDHEN and CDR2 SYDVKM. The V end was cut by 3 bases, the J end by 4 bases, with 4 bases between. The CDR3 is made up of 12 amino acids. The data originate from a study of T cell changes during pregnancy in multiple sclerosis. Sequenced by immunoSEQ multiplex PCR; TCRdb stores in-frame clones only, minus some. The sample contains 45,000 or so clones, 80% to 90% of which appear only once. The chain links TRBV28 to TRBJ1-3; D is unclear. The receptor's source is a female donor with multiple sclerosis, enrolled in a pregnancy study. The specimen comprised CD4+ T cells from peripheral blood mononuclear cells, sampled after pregnancy. CDR3 nucleotide sequence: TGTGCCAGCAGTTTGAGAGGAAACACCATATATTTT. The encoded protein is CASSLRGNTIYF.